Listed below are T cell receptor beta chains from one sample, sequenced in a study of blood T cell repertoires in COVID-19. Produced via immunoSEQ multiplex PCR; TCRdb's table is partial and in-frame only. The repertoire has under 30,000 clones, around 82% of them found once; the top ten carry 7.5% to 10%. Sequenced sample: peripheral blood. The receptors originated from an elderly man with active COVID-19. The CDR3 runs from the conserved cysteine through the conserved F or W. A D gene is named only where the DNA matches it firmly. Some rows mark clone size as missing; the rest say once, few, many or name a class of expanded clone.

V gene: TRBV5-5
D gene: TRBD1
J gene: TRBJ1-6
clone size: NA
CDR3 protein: CASSSPGQGNSPLHF
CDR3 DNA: TGTGCCAGCAGCTCCCCGGGACAGGGGAATTCACCCCTCCACTTT

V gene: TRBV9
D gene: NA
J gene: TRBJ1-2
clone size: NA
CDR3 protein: CASSPSQGDYGYTF
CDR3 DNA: TGTGCCAGCAGCCCATCACAGGGTGACTATGGCTACACCTTC

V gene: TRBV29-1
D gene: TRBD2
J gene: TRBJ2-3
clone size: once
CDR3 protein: CSVEGLADTDTQYF
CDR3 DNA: TGCAGCGTTGAAGGACTAGCGGATACAGATACGCAGTATTTT

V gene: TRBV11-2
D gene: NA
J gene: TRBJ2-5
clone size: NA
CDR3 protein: CASSLLDSKTQYF
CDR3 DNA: TGTGCCAGCAGCTTGTTGGACAGTAAGACCCAGTACTTC

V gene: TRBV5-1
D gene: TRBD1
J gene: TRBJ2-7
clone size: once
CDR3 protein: CASSPGQNYEQYF
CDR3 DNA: TGCGCCAGCAGCCCGGGACAGAACTACGAGCAGTACTTC

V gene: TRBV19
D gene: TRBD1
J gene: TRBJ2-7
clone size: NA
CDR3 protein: CASSRQGGAYEQYF
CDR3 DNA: TGTGCCAGTAGCCGACAGGGGGGGGCCTACGAGCAGTACTTC

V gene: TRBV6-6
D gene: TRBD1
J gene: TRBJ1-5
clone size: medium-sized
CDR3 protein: CASSYYGTGGGQPQHF
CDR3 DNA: TGTGCCAGCAGTTACTACGGGACAGGGGGCGGTCAGCCCCAGCATTTT

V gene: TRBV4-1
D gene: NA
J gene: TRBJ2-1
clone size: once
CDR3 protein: CASSQEVGGLYNEQFF
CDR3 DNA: TGCGCCAGCAGCCAAGAAGTGGGGGGGCTGTACAATGAGCAGTTCTTC

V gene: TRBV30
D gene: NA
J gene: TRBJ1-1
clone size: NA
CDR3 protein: CAWSVPRGRAFF
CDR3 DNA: TGTGCCTGGAGTGTACCCAGGGGAAGAGCTTTCTTT

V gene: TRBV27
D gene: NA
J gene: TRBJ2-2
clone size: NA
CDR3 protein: CASTLSQGIIPGELFF
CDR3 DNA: TGTGCCAGCACTTTATCCCAGGGAATAATTCCCGGGGAGCTGTTTTTT

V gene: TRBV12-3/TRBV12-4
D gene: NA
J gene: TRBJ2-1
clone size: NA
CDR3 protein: CASSYQGNEQFF
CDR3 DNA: TGTGCCAGCAGTTACCAGGGGAATGAGCAGTTCTTC

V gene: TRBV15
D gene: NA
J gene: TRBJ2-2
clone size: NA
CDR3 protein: CATSSGGGSVTGELFF
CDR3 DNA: TGTGCCACCAGCAGCGGAGGGGGCTCGGTCACCGGGGAGCTGTTTTTT

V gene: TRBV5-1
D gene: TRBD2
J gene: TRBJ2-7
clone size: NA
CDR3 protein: CASSQTSGGLYEQYF
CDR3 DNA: TGCGCCAGCAGCCAGACTAGCGGGGGGTTGTACGAGCAGTACTTC

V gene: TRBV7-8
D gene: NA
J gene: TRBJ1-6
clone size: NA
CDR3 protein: CASGPSSYNSPLHF
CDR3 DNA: TGTGCCAGCGGCCCGAGCTCCTATAATTCACCCCTCCACTTT

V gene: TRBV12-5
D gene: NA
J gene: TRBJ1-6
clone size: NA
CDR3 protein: CASGSLTGFYNSPLHF
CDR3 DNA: TGTGCTAGTGGTTCGCTTACGGGGTTTTATAATTCACCCCTCCACTTT

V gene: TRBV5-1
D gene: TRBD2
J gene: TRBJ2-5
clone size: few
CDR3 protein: CASSLRSGGASGGETQYF
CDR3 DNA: TGCGCCAGCAGCTTGAGGAGCGGGGGGGCTAGTGGTGGAGAGACCCAGTACTTC